This paragraph covers one T cell receptor (beta chain) sequence. Antigen specificity is unknown. This sample was taken from a study of T cell repertoires in cytomegalovirus infection. V lost 7 bases and J lost 3, with 27 bases in between. The CDR3 covers 18 residues. TCRdb re-analysed the reads in MiXCR, keeping a single row per CDR3 protein. The sample lists fewer than 85,000 distinct CDR3 sequences; about 45% were seen once. This TCR derives from a human donor in good health (CMV status not recorded). Some clones in this sample may be carry-over from other donors' samples. The chain uses TRBV12-3 or TRBV12-4 and TRBJ1-2, with D possibly TRBD1 on 5 matching bases. Sequencing used CD8+ T cells from cultured PBMCs, obtained from culture after CMV antigen stimulation. The CDR3 DNA follows: TGTGCCAGCATTTTGAGCCGGGACGGTTTTCGTTCTGACTATGGCTACACCTTC. This translates into CASILSRDGFRSDYGYTF.